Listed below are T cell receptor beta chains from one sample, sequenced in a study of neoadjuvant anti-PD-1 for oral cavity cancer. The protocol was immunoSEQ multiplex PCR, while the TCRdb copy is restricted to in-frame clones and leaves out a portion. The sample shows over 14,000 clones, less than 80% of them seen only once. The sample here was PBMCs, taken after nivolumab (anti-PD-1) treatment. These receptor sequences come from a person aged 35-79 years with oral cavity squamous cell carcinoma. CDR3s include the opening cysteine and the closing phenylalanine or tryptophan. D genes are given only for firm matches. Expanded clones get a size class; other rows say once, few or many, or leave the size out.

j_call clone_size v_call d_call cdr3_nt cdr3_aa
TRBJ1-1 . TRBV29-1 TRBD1 TGCAGCGTCCCCGGGACAGGAATGCGGTTGACTGAAGCTTTCTTT CSVPGTGMRLTEAFF
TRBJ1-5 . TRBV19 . TGTGCCAGTAGTCCCCGGGACACCCGAATGGATCAGCCCCAGCATTTT CASSPRDTRMDQPQHF
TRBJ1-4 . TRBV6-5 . TGTGCCAGCAGTTACGAAGGGGTAACAACTAATGAAAAACTGTTTTTT CASSYEGVTTNEKLFF
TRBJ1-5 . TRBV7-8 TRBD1 TGTGCCAGCAGCTTAGGGGACAGGTGGGGTCAGCCCCAGCATTTT CASSLGDRWGQPQHF
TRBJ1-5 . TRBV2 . TGTGCCAGCAGAGGAGACGGCCCCTCGAATCAGCCCCAGCATTTT CASRGDGPSNQPQHF
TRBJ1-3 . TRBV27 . TGTGCCAGCAGACCCCTCGGCTCTGGAAACACCATATATTTT CASRPLGSGNTIYF
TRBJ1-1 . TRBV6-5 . TGTGCCAGCAGTGTAGGCACTGAAGCTTTCTTT CASSVGTEAFF
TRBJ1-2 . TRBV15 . TGTGCCACCAGCGGATCGGGGGTCGACTATGGTTACACCTTC CATSGSGVDYGYTF
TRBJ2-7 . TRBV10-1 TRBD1 TGCGCCCGACAGGGGAAAAAGTACTTC CARQGKKYF
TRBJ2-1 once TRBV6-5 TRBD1 TGTGCCAGCATTCGGGACAGGGGGTCATACAATGAGCAGTTCTTC CASIRDRGSYNEQFF
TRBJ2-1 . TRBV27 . TGTGCCAGCATGGGGAGTTTTAAACCGTTCTTC CASMGSFKPFF
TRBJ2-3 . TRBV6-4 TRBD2 TGTGCCAGCAGTGACGTAGCGGGAGCGAGGGATACGCAGTATTTT CASSDVAGARDTQYF
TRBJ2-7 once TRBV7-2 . TGTGCCAGCAGCCAGAGCCCGGGACGGTCCTACGAGCAGTACTTC CASSQSPGRSYEQYF
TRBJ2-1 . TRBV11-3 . TGTGCCAGCAGCCGACTAGACAATGAGCAGTTCTTC CASSRLDNEQFF
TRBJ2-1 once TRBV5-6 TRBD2 TGTGCCAGCAGCTGGACTAGCGGGAGGTTTTACAATGAGCAGTTCTTC CASSWTSGRFYNEQFF
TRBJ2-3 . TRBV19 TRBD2 TGTGCCAGTAGTGATCCGGGAGGGCCCTCCACAGATACGCAGTATTTT CASSDPGGPSTDTQYF
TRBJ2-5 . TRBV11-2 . TGTGCCAGCAGCTTCACGGTTAACCAAGAGACCCAGTACTTC CASSFTVNQETQYF
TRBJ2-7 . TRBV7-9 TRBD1 TGTGCCAGCAGCCTAGGACAGGGGGCCTACGAGCAGTACTTC CASSLGQGAYEQYF
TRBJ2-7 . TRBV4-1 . TGCGCCAGCAGCCAAGATAGGGGGGGACCCTACGAGCAGTACTTC CASSQDRGGPYEQYF
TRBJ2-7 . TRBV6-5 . TGTGCCAGCAGTTACTCGGCAGGGGGGGACTACGAGCAGTACTTC CASSYSAGGDYEQYF
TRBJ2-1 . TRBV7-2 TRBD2 TGTGCCAGCAGCTTGGTGGGAGGGCCGTACAATGAGCAGTTCTTC CASSLVGGPYNEQFF
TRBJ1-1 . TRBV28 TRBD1 TGTGCCAGCAGAGCCGGGACAGGGGTTTCCACTGAAGCTTTCTTT CASRAGTGVSTEAFF
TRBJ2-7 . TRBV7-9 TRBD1 TGTGCCAGCAGCTCCCGTACAGGGGGCATGGACGAGCAGTACTTC CASSSRTGGMDEQYF
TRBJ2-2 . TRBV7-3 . TGTGCCAGCAGCTTAACGGTGGCCGGGGAGCTGTTTTTT CASSLTVAGELFF
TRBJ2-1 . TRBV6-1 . TGTGCCAGCAGTTCGGGGGCTAGCGGTTCCAATGAGCAGTTCTTC CASSSGASGSNEQFF
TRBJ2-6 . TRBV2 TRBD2 TGTGCCAGCACCGGGCGCGGGAGGGCCTATGGGGCCAACGTCCTGACTTTC CASTGRGRAYGANVLTF
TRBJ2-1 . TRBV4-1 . TGCGCCAGCAGCCAAGCGGGACTTGACAATGAGCAGTTCTTC CASSQAGLDNEQFF
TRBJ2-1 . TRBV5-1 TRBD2 TGCGCCAGCAGTTTAGCGGGAGGGGAGTACAATGAGCAGTTCTTC CASSLAGGEYNEQFF
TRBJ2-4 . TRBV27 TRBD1 TGTGCCAGCAGCCTGGGGACAGGGGGCTTCGACATTCAGTACTTC CASSLGTGGFDIQYF
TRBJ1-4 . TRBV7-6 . TGTGCCAGCAGCTACCCTCAGCCCGGACAGAGGAGTGAAAAACTGTTTTTT CASSYPQPGQRSEKLFF
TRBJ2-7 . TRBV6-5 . TGTGCCAGCAGTTACTCTGCGGCCGGTTACTCCTACGAGCAGTACTTC CASSYSAAGYSYEQYF
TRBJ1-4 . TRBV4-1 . TGCGCCAGCAGCCAAGATCCGGGACGGAATAATGAAAAACTGTTTTTT CASSQDPGRNNEKLFF
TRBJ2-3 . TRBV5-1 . TGCGCCAGCAGCTTGGGTCGGTCTGACCCCACAGATACGCAGTATTTT CASSLGRSDPTDTQYF
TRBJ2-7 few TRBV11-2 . TGTGCCAGCAGCCTCACCCCCGCCTCATCCTTGGGCGGCGAGCAGTACTTC CASSLTPASSLGGEQYF
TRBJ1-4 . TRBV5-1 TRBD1 TGCGCCAGCAGCCGATTCGGGACAGAAGAAAAACTGTTTTTT CASSRFGTEEKLFF
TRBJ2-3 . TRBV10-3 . TGTGCCATCGGTGAGGAGTGGCAGTATTTT CAIGEEWQYF
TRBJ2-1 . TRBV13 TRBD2 TGTGCCAGCAGCTCGGGAGTCACGGGGGAGGGTCATGAGCAGTTCTTC CASSSGVTGEGHEQFF
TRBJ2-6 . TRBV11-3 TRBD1 TGTGCCAGCAACGGGACAGTGCCTGAGGCCAACGTCCTGACTTTC CASNGTVPEANVLTF
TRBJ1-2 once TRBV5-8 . TGTGCCAGCAGCCTACGGGGCGCCGGCTATGGCTACACCTTC CASSLRGAGYGYTF
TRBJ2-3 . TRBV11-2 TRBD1 TGTGCCAGCAGCTTACAGGGGGCAACGCAGTATTTT CASSLQGATQYF
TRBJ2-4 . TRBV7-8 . TGTGCCAGCAGCTTATCCAAAAACATTCAGTACTTC CASSLSKNIQYF
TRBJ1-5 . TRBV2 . TGTGCCAGCAGTAAAGAGGTCAATCAGCCCCAGCATTTT CASSKEVNQPQHF
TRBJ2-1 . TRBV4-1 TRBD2 TGCGCCAGCAGCCAAGATCGCCTAGCGGGATACAATGAGCAGTTCTTC CASSQDRLAGYNEQFF
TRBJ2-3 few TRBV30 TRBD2 TGTGCCTGGGTGCGGGAGAGCACAGATACGCAGTATTTT CAWVRESTDTQYF
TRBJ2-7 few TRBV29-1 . TGCAGCGTTTCACCGGGACCGAGCTACGAGCAGTACTTC CSVSPGPSYEQYF
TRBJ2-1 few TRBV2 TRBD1 TGTGCCAGCAGTGAGGGACAGGGGGACAATGAGCAGTTCTTC CASSEGQGDNEQFF
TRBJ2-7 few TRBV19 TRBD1 TGTGCCAGTAGTGCTGGACAGGGGGGAGTGTACGAGCAGTACTTC CASSAGQGGVYEQYF
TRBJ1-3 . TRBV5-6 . TGTGCCAGCAGCTGGGGTGGGGCCGGGATCTCTGGAAACACCATATATTTT CASSWGGAGISGNTIYF
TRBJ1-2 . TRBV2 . TGTGCCAGCAGTGAGGCCCTGACAGCTAACTATGGCTACACCTTC CASSEALTANYGYTF
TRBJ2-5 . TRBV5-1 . TGCGCCAGCAGCTTGTACGAGACCCAGTACTTC CASSLYETQYF
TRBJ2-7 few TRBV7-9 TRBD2 TGTGCCAGCAGCTCCCTTGAGGCGGGAGGGAGGGACGAGCAGTACTTC CASSSLEAGGRDEQYF
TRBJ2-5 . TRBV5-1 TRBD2 TGCGCCAGCAGCCCCCGGCCTCTAGCGGGAGGGGCTAAAGAGACCCAGTACTTC CASSPRPLAGGAKETQYF
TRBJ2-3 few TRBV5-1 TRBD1 TGCGCCAGCAGCTCGGGACAGAGCACAGATACGCAGTATTTT CASSSGQSTDTQYF
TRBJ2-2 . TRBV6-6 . TGTGCCAGCAGTTACGGGGCCTCCGGGGAGCTGTTTTTT CASSYGASGELFF
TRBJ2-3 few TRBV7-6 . TGTGCCAGCAGCCCCCTTCAGGTGGCAGATACGCAGTATTTT CASSPLQVADTQYF